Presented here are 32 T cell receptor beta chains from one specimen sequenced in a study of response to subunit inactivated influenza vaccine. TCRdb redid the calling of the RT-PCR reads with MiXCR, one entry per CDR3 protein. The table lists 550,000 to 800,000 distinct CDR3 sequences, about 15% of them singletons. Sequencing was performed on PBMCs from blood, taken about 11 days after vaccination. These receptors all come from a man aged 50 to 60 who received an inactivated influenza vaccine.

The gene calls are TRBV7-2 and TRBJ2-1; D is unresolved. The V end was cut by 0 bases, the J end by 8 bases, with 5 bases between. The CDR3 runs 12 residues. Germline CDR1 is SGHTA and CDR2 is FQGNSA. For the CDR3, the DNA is TGTGCCAGCAGCTTAGCTTTGTATGAGCAGTTCTTC. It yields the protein CASSLALYEQFF.

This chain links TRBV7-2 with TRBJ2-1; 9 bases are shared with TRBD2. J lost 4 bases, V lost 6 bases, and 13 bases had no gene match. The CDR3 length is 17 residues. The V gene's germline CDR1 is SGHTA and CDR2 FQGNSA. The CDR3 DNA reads TGTGCCAGCAGACCCCGCGCCGGGACTAGCACTTACAATGAGCAGTTCTTC. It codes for CASRPRAGTSTYNEQFF. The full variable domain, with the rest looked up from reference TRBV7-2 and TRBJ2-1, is GAGVSQSPSNKVTEKGKDVELRCDPISGHTALYWYRQSLGQGLEFLIYFQGNSAPDKSGLPSDRFSAERTGGSVSTLTIQRTQQEDSAVYLCASRPRAGTSTYNEQFFGPGTRLTVL.

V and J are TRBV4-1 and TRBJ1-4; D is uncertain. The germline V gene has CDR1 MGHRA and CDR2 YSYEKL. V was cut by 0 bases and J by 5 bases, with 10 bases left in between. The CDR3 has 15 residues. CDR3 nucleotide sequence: TGCGCCAGCAGCCAAGAATGGCAGCTCAATGAAAAACTGTTTTTT. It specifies CASSQEWQLNEKLFF.

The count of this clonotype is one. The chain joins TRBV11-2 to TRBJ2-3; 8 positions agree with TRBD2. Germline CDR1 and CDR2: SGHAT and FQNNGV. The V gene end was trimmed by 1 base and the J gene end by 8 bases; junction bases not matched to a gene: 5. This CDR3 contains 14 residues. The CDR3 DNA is TGTGCCAGCAGCTTAGGCGGGGGGCAAGCTACGCAGTATTTT. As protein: CASSLGGGQATQYF.

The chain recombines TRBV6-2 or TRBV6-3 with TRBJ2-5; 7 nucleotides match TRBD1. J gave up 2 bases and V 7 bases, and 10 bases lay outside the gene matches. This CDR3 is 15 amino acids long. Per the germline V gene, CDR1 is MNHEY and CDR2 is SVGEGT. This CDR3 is CASTTDRVPQETQYF. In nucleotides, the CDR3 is TGTGCCAGCACCACTGACAGGGTACCTCAAGAGACCCAGTACTTC.

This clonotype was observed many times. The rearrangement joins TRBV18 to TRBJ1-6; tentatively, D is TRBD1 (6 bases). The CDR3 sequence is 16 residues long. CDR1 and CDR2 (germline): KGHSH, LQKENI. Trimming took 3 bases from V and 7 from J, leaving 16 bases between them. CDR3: CASSPWLQGRNSPLHF. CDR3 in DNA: TGTGCCAGCTCACCGTGGTTGCAGGGGCGGAATTCACCCCTCCACTTT.

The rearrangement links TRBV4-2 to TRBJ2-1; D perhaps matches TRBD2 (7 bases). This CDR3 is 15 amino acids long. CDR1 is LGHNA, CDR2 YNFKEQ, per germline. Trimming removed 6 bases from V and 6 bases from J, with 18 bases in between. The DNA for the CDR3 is TGTGCCAGCAGAAGGACTACGGGGGGCCGCAATGAGCAGTTCTTC. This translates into CASRRTTGGRNEQFF.

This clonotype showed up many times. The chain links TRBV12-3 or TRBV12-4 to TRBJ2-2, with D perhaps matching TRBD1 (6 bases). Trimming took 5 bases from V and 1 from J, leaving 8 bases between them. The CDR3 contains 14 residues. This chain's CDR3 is CASSPQGNTGELFF. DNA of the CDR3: TGTGCCAGCAGTCCACAGGGGAACACCGGGGAGCTGTTTTTT.

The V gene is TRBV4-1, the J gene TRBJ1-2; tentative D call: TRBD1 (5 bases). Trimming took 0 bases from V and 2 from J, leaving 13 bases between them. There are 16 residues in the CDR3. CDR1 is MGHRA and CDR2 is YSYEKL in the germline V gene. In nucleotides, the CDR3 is TGCGCCAGCAGCCAAGAATCCCGGACACCAAACTATGGCTACACCTTC. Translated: CASSQESRTPNYGYTF.

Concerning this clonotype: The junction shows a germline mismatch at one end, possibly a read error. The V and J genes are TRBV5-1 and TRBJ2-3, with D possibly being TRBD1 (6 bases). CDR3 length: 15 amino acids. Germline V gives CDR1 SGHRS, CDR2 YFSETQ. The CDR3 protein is CASRLDSLSTDTQYF. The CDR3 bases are TGCGCCAGCAGGTTGGACAGCCTCAGCACAGATACGCAGTATTTT.

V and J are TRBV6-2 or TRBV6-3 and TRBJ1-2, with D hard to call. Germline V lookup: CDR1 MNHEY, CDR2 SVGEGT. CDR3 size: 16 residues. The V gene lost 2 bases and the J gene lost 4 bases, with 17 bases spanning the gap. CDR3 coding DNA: TGTGCCAGCAGTTACGTAACTCACCTGGATGGCTATGGCTACACCTTC. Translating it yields CASSYVTHLDGYGYTF.

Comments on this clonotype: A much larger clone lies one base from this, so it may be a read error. The CDR3 loop reads CSVGGSSSYNEQFF. In DNA form, the CDR3 reads TGCAGCGTTGGTGGGTCTAGCAGCTACAATGAGCAGTTCTTC. V and J are TRBV29-1 and TRBJ2-1; possible D gene TRBD2, 5 bases. In germline, CDR1 is SQVTM, CDR2 ANQGSEA. This CDR3 has 14 amino acids. V was pared by 4 bases and J by 3 bases, with 13 bases between.

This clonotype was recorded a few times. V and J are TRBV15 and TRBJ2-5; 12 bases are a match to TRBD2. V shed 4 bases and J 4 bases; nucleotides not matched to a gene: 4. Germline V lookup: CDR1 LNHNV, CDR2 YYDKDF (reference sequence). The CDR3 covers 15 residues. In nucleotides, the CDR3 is TGTGCCACCAGCAAAGGGACTAGCGGGCTAGAGACCCAGTACTTC. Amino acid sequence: CATSKGTSGLETQYF.

The CDR3 DNA follows: TGTGCCAGCGGGGAGGGGGGAAATGAGCAGTTCTTC. Its translation: CASGEGGNEQFF. This chain connects TRBV6-6 to TRBJ2-1; tentative D call: TRBD2 (7 bases). Germline V lookup: CDR1 MNHNY, CDR2 SVGAGI (reference sequence). Trimming cost V 8 bases and J 7 bases, with 12 bases left between them. The CDR3 is 12 amino acids.

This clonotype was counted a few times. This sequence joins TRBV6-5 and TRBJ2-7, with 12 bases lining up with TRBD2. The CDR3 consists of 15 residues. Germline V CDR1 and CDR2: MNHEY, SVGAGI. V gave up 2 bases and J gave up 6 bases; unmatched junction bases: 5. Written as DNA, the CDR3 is TGTGCCAGCAGTTACGGTTCTAGCGGGGGGGCCGAGCAGTACTTC. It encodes CASSYGSSGGAEQYF.

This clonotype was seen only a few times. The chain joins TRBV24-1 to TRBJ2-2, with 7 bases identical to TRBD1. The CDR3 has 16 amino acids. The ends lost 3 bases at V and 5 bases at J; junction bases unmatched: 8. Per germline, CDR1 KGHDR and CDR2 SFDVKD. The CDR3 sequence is CATSDRRQGRTGELFF. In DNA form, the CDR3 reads TGTGCCACCAGTGATCGCAGACAGGGACGAACCGGGGAGCTGTTTTTT.

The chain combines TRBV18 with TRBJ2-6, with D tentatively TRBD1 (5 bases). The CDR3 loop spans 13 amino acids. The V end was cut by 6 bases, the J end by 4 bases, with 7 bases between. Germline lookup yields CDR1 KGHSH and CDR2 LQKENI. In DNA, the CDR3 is TGTGCCAGCTCTAGGACAGGGGCCAACGTCCTGACTTTC. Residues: CASSRTGANVLTF.

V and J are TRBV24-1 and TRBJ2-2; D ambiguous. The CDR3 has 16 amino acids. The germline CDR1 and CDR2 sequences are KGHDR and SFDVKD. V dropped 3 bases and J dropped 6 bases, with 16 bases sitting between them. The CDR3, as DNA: TGTGCCACCAGTGATCCCGGACGTCCCAACGCCGGGGAGCTGTTTTTT. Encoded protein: CATSDPGRPNAGELFF.

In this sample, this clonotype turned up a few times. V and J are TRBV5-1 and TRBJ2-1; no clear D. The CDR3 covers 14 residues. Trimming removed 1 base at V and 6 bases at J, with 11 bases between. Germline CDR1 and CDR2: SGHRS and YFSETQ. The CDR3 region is CASSLFFTGNEQFF. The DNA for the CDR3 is TGCGCCAGCAGCTTGTTCTTTACGGGCAATGAGCAGTTCTTC.

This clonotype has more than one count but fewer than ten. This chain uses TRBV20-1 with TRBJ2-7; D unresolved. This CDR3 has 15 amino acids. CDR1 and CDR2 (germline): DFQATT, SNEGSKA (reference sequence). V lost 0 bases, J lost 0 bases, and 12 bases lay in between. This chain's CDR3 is CSARDQMESSYEQYF. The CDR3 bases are TGCAGTGCTAGAGATCAAATGGAGAGCTCCTACGAGCAGTACTTC.

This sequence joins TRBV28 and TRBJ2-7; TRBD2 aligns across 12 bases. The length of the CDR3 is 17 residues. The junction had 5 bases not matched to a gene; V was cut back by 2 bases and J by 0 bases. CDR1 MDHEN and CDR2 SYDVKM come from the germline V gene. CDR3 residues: CASSLRLAGASSYEQYF. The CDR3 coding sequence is TGTGCCAGCAGTTTAAGACTAGCGGGAGCCAGCTCCTACGAGCAGTACTTC.

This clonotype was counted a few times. CDR3 in amino acids: CSVWGDGRTEQYF. In nucleotides, the CDR3 is TGCAGCGTGTGGGGGGACGGACGAACTGAGCAGTACTTC. The chain is built from TRBV29-1 and TRBJ2-7; a possible D gene is TRBD2 (6 bases). The CDR3 has 13 amino acids. The V end lost 6 bases, the J end lost 7 bases, and 19 bases lay between the germline ends. Germline V CDR1 and CDR2: SQVTM, ANQGSEA.

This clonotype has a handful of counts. CDR3 DNA: TGTGCCAGCAGTTACTCCTCCAGGGGGCTCGGGCAGCCCCAGCATTTT. Amino acids: CASSYSSRGLGQPQHF. The chain recombines TRBV6-2 or TRBV6-3 with TRBJ1-5; 8 nucleotides align to TRBD1. The germline V gene encodes CDR1 MNHEY and CDR2 SVGEGT. V shed 0 bases, J shed 7 bases, and the junction held 8 bases outside the gene matches. This CDR3 comprises 16 residues.

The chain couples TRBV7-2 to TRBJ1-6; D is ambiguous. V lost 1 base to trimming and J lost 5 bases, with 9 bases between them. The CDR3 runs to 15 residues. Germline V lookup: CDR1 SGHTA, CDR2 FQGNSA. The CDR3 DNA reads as TGTGCCAGCAGCTTAGAGTGGCGGAATAATTCACCCCTCCACTTT. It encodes CASSLEWRNNSPLHF.

The CDR3 loop is CASGPLLYEQYF. In nucleotides, the CDR3 is TGTGCCAGCGGACCTTTACTCTACGAGCAGTACTTC. The V call is TRBV28, the J call TRBJ2-7; no reliable D call. The CDR3 loop spans 12 amino acids. Looked up from germline, CDR1 is MDHEN and CDR2 is SYDVKM. The V and J ends lost 8 bases and 3 bases respectively, with 11 bases between them.

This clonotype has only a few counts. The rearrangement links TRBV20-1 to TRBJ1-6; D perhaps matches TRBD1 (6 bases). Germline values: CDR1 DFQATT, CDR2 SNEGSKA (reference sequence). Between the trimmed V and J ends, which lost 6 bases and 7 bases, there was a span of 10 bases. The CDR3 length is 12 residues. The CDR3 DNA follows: TGCAGTGCCCCCACAGGGAATTCACCCCTCCACTTT. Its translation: CSAPTGNSPLHF.

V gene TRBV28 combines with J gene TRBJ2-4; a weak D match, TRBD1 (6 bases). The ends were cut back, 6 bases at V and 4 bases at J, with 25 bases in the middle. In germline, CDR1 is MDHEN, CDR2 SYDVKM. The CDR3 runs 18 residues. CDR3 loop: CASSPHGGLQGSKNIQYF. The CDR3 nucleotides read TGTGCCAGCAGCCCACACGGCGGGTTACAGGGCAGTAAAAACATTCAGTACTTC.

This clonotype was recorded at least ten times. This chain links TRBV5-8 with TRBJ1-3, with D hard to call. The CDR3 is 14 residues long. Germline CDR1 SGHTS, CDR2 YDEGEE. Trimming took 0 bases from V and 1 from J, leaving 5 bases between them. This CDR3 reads CASSLELSGNTIYF. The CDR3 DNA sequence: TGTGCCAGCAGCTTGGAACTATCTGGAAACACCATATATTTT. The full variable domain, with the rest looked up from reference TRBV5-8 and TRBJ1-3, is EAGVTQSPTHLIKTRGQQATLRCSPISGHTSVYWYQQALGLGLQFLLWYDEGEERNRGNFPPRFSGRQFPNYSSELNVNALELEDSALYLCASSLELSGNTIYFGEGSWLTVV.

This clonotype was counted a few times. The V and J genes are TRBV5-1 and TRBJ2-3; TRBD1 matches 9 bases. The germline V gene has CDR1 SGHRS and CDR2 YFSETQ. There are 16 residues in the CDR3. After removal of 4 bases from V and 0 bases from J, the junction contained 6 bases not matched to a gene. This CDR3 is CASSPGQGRSTDTQYF. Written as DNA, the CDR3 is TGCGCCAGCAGCCCCGGACAGGGGAGGAGCACAGATACGCAGTATTTT.

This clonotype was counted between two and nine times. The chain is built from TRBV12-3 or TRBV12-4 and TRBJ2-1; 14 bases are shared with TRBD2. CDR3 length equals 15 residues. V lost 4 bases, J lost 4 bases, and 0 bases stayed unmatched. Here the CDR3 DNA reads TGTGCCAGCAGTTGGACTAGCGGGAGGTACAATGAGCAGTTCTTC. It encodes CASSWTSGRYNEQFF.

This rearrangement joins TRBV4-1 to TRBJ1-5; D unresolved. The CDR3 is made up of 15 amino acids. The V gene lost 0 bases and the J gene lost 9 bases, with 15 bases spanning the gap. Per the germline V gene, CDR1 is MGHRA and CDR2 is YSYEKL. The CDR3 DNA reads TGCGCCAGCAGCCAAGAGGGTGAATTCTTATCGCCCCAGCATTTT. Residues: CASSQEGEFLSPQHF.

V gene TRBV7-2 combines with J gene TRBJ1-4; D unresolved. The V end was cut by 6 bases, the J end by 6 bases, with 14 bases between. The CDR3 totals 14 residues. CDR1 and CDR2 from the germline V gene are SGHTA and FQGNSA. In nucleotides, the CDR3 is TGTGCCAGCAGGGGTGCCGGTTCCTATGAAAAACTGTTTTTT. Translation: CASRGAGSYEKLFF.